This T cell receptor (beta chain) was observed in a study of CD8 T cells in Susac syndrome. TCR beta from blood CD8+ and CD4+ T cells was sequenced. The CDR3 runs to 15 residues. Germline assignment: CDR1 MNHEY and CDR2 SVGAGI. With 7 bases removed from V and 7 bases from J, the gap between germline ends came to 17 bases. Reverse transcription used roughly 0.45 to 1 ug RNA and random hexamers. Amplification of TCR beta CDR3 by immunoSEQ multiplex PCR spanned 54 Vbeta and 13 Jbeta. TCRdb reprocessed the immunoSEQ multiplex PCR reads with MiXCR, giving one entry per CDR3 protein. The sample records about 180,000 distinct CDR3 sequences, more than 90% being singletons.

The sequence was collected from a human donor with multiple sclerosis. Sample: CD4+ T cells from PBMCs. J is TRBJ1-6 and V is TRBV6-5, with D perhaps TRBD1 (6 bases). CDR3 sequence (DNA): TGTGCCAGCACACCTAGGGGGGTTGGGAATTCACCCCTCCACTTT. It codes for CASTPRGVGNSPLHF.